The present T cell receptor beta chain was sequenced within a study of neurological immune-mediated disorders. cDNA synthesis was performed by 5'RACE with 10-nucleotide random UMIs. TCRdb processed the 5' RACE reads anew with MiXCR; each CDR3 protein has one entry. Among about 50,000 distinct CDR3 sequences listed, 7% to 9% were seen once. Documented time point: longitudinal time-point 3. The controls, all healthy individuals, were blood bank volunteers in Maryland, USA. Input material: PBMCs. The TCR originated in a woman in her thirties or forties in good health.

CDR3 DNA sequence: TGTGCCAGCAGTTACTATTGGAATAGCCAGAACACCGGGGAGCTGTTTTTT. Its protein product is CASSYYWNSQNTGELFF. The genes are TRBV6-2 or TRBV6-3 and TRBJ2-2; D unclear. The CDR3 loop spans 17 amino acids. Germline loops: CDR1 MNHEY, CDR2 SVGEGT. Trimming cost V 1 base and J 1 base, with 13 bases left between them.